The clone carrying this T cell receptor beta chain was counted once. The table came from immunoSEQ multiplex PCR; TCRdb's copy has only in-frame clones and leaves some out. This table holds around 80,000 clones, under 95% found once. This sample is part of a study of T cell changes during pregnancy in multiple sclerosis. V lost 4 bases, J lost 5 bases, and 8 bases stayed unmatched. The length of the CDR3 is 15 residues. Germline V gene lookup returns CDR1 WSHSY and CDR2 SAAADI. The clonotype was recovered from a female donor with multiple sclerosis, enrolled in a pregnancy study. Specimen: peripheral blood, collected before pregnancy. This chain connects TRBV10-2 to TRBJ1-1, with 9 bases identical to TRBD1. CDR3 sequence reads: CASSAFGQGLTEAFF. CDR3 nucleotides: TGCGCCAGCAGTGCATTTGGACAGGGGCTTACTGAAGCTTTCTTT.